The following is a TCR beta chain sequence with its context. The antigen this receptor binds is unknown. Within one base of it there is no much larger clone, and no base qualities were kept. The sample is drawn from a study of OX40 agonist ivuxolimab in advanced cancers. Some background on the complete study: Ivuxolimab, which targeted the costimulatory receptor OX40 (CD134), was an agonistic, fully human IgG2 monoclonal antibody. Of the approximately 50 dose-escalation patients, hepatocellular carcinoma was present in some 19, melanoma in around 15, renal cell carcinoma in 9 and head and neck cancer in 9. The point of sequencing TCRbeta in the periphery was to test whether ivuxolimab changed TCR sequence diversity and drove clonal T-cell expansion. Intravenous ivuxolimab was administered to patients every 2 weeks at six dose levels: 0.01, 0.1, 0.3, 1.5, 3 and 10 mg/kg. The paper covers the monotherapy dose-escalation part of the phase I ivuxolimab trial, which included N of about 51 patients. Partial responses were achieved by three dose-escalation patients, of whom one had hepatocellular carcinoma and two had cutaneous melanoma. A male proportion of around 80% and a mean age of around 60 years, ranging from 23 to 79, were recorded for the dose-escalation cohort. Patients were allowed to have had prior anti-PD-1, anti-PD-L1 or anti-CTLA-4 therapy, and 40% of the dose-escalation patients had been treated with checkpoint inhibitors.

Patients with a history of autoimmune disease or receiving systemic immunosuppression were excluded from the trial. In every dose cohort, peripheral blood was drawn for TCR sequencing at baseline, cycle 4 day 1, and cycle 7 day 1. The samples were drawn from a first-in-human, open-label, multicenter phase I dose-escalation trial of ivuxolimab. Adults with locally advanced or metastatic head and neck squamous cell, hepatocellular, melanoma or renal cell carcinoma were enrolled in the trial. CD4+ and CD8+ T cells were sorted separately from peripheral blood before TCR sequencing. Genomic DNA was extracted from sorted cells for sequencing of the TCRbeta CDR3 region. TCRbeta CDR3 regions were sequenced using the immunoSEQ Assay. Held by TCRdb, this immuneACCESS table contains in-frame sequences only and omits some clones. Under half of the omission traces to an unresolved V gene where checked; the cause of the rest is unknown. The sample yields 70,000 or so clones; about 85% were counted once. Less than 3% of the sample rests with the top ten.

What the authors observed across the whole study: At doses of 0.1 to 3.0 mg/kg, clonal expansion of both CD4+ and CD8+ T cells in blood was seen between baseline and week 6. Low levels of normalized T-cell clonal expansion were also seen in some patients who did not respond. Antigen specificity was not determined for the clonally expanded peripheral T cells. In partial responders in the 0.1-3.0 mg/kg groups, normalized peripheral clonal expansion was found to be among the lowest, especially among CD8+ T cells. After ivuxolimab, expanded clones were on average more numerous among CD8+ T cells than among CD4+ T cells.

This sample comprised CD4+ or CD8+ T cells sorted from blood, obtained in a trial of the OX40 agonist ivuxolimab. The receptor was isolated from an adult with an advanced solid tumor such as melanoma, head and neck, liver or kidney cancer.

The CDR3 protein: CASRRAAGRETQYF. The DNA sequence follows: TGTGCCAGTAGACGCGCGGCAGGGCGGGAGACCCAGTACTTC. This receptor chain uses TRBV19 and TRBJ2-5, and the D gene may be TRBD1, 5 bases matching. There are 14 amino acids in the CDR3, from cysteine to phenylalanine inclusive. Only the CDR3 part of the read is kept: 42 bases, read in frame from the first base. Between the V and J ends, shortened by 6 bases and 5 bases respectively, the junction contains 16 bases. In the germline V gene (reference sequence), CDR1 corresponds to LNHDA and CDR2 to SQIVND.